This T cell receptor beta chain is from a study of cytomegalovirus exposure and HLA in healthy donors (dated by TCRdb to the late 2010s). Study-level background: An earlier analysis of some 600 of the donors reported 276 Gb of sequence data and about 120 million unique TCR beta sequences obtained from about 179 million T cells. The number of donors typed differed by locus, with roughly 620-630 for A, B, C, DRB1 and DQB1, around 500 for DQA1, over 600 for DPA1, and over 400 for DPB1. Both class I and class II loci were covered by HLA typing, at four-digit resolution. Of the approximately 400 genotyped donors, 81% were placed in the genetic ancestry cluster associated with self-reported Caucasian donors. A separate validation cohort of roughly 120 different subjects was used in addition to the approximately 670-subject first cohort. An earlier analysis of 587 of the donors used high-throughput TCR beta sequencing to judge whether each TCR beta V gene segment behaved as functional or pseudogenic. All discovery cohort repertoires had been generated on a single sequencing platform. Donor age, sex, ethnicity and CMV serostatus were collected together with the repertoire data. Five DR-DQ haplotypes were treated as single units for association and clustering because of strong linkage in the cohort. To predict cytomegalovirus infection status, the study combined high-throughput TCR immunosequencing, statistical association of individual TCRs with disease status, and machine learning. Among roughly 400 genotyped donors of the cohort, an average of around 250,000 unique TCR beta nucleotide sequences was sequenced per donor, of which about 18% were non-productive. The study was designed to test whether signatures of past pathogen exposure could be identified by cataloging public T cell receptors. A later genetic analysis used genome-wide SNP genotypes for about 65% of the 666 donors, treating that subset as a discovery cohort. Rather than using new phenotypic data, the later analysis identified candidate immune exposures from TCR beta sequences and from how often those sequences occurred across donors. An early release covering 550 to 700 HLA-typed donors comprised about 320 gigabases of sequencing data and tens of millions of unique TCR sequences. A later analysis re-examined previously published TCR beta repertoires from more than 600 donors and added high-resolution HLA genotyping to investigate patterns of TCR occurrence. The T cell repertoires of roughly 660 subjects were profiled by immunosequencing and related to cytomegalovirus serostatus.

Libraries were prepared through the immunoSEQ multiplex PCR assay. For the multiplex PCR, a mixture combining 60 forward primers for TCR Vbeta segments and 13 reverse primers for TCR Jbeta segments was used. The CDR3 region of rearranged TCR beta genes was amplified from genomic DNA by a multiplex PCR assay. On the Illumina HiSeq System, the amplified TCR beta libraries were sequenced as 87-base-pair reads. The authors' pipeline ran thus. In a later analysis, 70 million to 95 million unique TCR beta chains were counted across the 690 or so repertoires, and roughly 11 million of these chains were shared by at least two donors. To remove PCR and sequencing errors, raw reads were error-corrected and collapsed into unique sequences using a nearest-neighbor algorithm that merged closely related sequences. To assign V, D and J gene segments, CDR3 sequences were aligned to IMGT reference sequences. For a sequence to be retained, a match of at least six nucleotides was required to both a V gene segment and a J gene segment. A rearrangement counted as productive if the CDR3 had no stop codons and remained in frame with V and J, and every other rearrangement counted as non-productive. CDR3 was defined by IMGT convention, running from the second conserved V-encoded cysteine to the conserved J-encoded phenylalanine. The earlier analysis of about 620 of the donors excluded sequences that lacked an unambiguous match to a single V gene segment. In an earlier analysis of 587 of the donors, V segments were called functional above 56.7% productive rearrangements and were called segregating when the between-donor standard deviation exceeded 5%. A statistical classification framework was developed to diagnose cytomegalovirus status using the catalog of TCR beta chain sequences. In a later analysis, V and J genes were assigned by comparing TCR nucleotide sequences against IMGT/GENE-DB human TR gene sequences. Using the TCRdist pipeline, a later analysis assigned CDR3 sequences along with most-parsimonious VDJ recombination scenarios. In a later analysis, every TCR beta chain was defined by the combination of its CDR3 amino acid sequence and its V-gene family, and reads without a unique V-gene family were dropped. As a way to deal with suspected cross-contamination and a sequencing artifact, a later analysis dropped 450 to 700 nucleotide sequences that were highly shared and had low generation probability. In a later analysis, a clonal expansion index for each public chain was calculated from normalized within-repertoire ranks of inferred template counts. In a later analysis, generation probabilities were computed with a VDJ recombination model fitted to out-of-frame rearrangements, and the resulting probabilities were checked against IGoR. A later analysis scored TCR-TCR, TCR-HLA and TCR-CMV co-occurrence with hypergeometric tests, applying a repertoire-size bias correction to TCR pairs. In a later analysis, false discovery rates were estimated by permuting HLA or CMV assignments 20 times. In a later analysis, co-occurring TCRs were grouped using DBSCAN, with TCRdist sequence similarity added in when clustering inside HLA-allele-positive subsets. For co-occurrence clustering, repertoires with fewer than 30,000 or more than 120,000 public chains were excluded, along with 4 to 6 repertoires with anomalous nucleotide sharing. Imported from immuneACCESS, the table was reduced by TCRdb to in-frame sequences with V and J called. These copies leave out some clones; in studies compared against another copy, an unresolved V gene accounts for under half, and the cause of the remainder is not known. V and J calls and clone size follow that table, whereas D and trimming were derived from the DNA. The sample includes some 100,000 clones, with 76% observed a single time. The ten most abundant clones make up 3% to 4.5% of the sample.

What the study reported, not specific to this receptor: Because counts were too low, some 17 rarely observed V segments, including chromosome 9 orphons, were left out of the earlier analysis of a few hundred of the donors. According to the authors, the approach could potentially be generalized to other disease states and immunological phenotypes. The classifier was reported to diagnose cytomegalovirus status with high specificity and sensitivity in both the original and validation cohorts. The study gave a list of 150 to 200 TCR beta chains associated with cytomegalovirus. According to a later genetic analysis, donors in an Asian-associated ancestry cluster had fewer N-insertions in productive TCRs than the roughly 670-donor mean. A later analysis associated about 17,000 TCR beta sequences with specific HLA alleles at a false discovery rate of 0.05. Immune exposure information for the cohort was limited to CMV serostatus. Roughly uniform sequencing depth across donors was assumed in presence/absence analyses, although this assumption may not hold. In an earlier analysis of some 500 of the donors, most TCR beta V segments appeared in productive rearrangements about 87% or about 30% of the time, broadly matching IMGT annotations. Because the 87-base-pair reads could not distinguish some IMGT-functional V segments, including TRBV6-2 and TRBV6-3, those segments were excluded. Correlated functional status among segregating V segments might be attributable to linkage disequilibrium, but an unknown experimental factor could not be ruled out. In this cohort, only TCR beta chains were sequenced, and detectable features were limited by the absence of alpha or paired-chain data. Because HLA typing was missing for some donors at each locus, association tests included only the typed subset. In a later genetic analysis, a missense DCLRE1C variant was associated with V-gene and J-gene trimming of TCR beta chains, and the association was replicated in an independent cohort. When HLA alleles, especially DR and DQ, strongly co-occurred, TCR associations were difficult to assign to individual alleles. A few of the identified cytomegalovirus-associated TCR beta chains were confirmed in vitro to be specific for cytomegalovirus antigens. In a later analysis, most CMV-associated TCR beta chains were found to appear HLA-restricted, with HLA associations seemingly driven largely by CMV exposure. A further reported finding was that TCR beta sequences accurately predicted the HLA-A and HLA-B alleles for most subjects in the first cohort. According to a later analysis, TCR association rates differed among HLA loci, with DRB1 alleles showing the most associated TCRs and HLA-C alleles showing the fewest. The sequencing pipeline was judged likely to have produced a cluster of highly shared sequence variants as a technical artifact. A later analysis reported that several top co-occurrence clusters appeared linked to parvovirus B19, influenza, CMV and Epstein-Barr virus. In a later analysis, HLA-associated TCR beta chains were found to be more clonally expanded and to have lower generation probabilities than equally common non-associated chains. Across donors, most TCR sequences were observed very rarely, whereas some public TCRs were present in many individuals.

V is reduced by 4 bases and J by 1 base, leaving a spacing of 17 bases between them. The CDR3 contains 16 residues, cysteine and phenylalanine counted. The sequence is cut down to CDR3 DNA, 48 bases in frame from base 1. CDR1 and CDR2 (SGHNT, YYREEE) derive from the germline V gene (reference sequence). The table lists this clone with a few counts. There is no known antigen for this receptor. Base quality data are lacking; no much larger clone is found one base away. The cohort comprised fewer than 700 healthy bone marrow donors. All cohort members were sampled while nominally healthy, although unrecorded immune exposures were likely present. The donor tested CMV seropositive, placing the donor among the 250 to 350 seropositive members of the cohort. Each donor provided a peripheral blood sample, and peripheral blood mononuclear cells were used for TCR beta sequencing. Genomic DNA extraction from the blood cell samples was performed with the Qiagen DNeasy Blood Extraction Kit.

This TCR was sampled from a woman aged 50 to 60 in good health and CMV-seropositive. Sequencing was performed on PBMCs. Here the chain combines TRBV5-4 and TRBJ1-1, with the D segment identity uncertain. The sequenced DNA: TGTGCCAGCAGCCCGAAGAGGTTGGCAGCGAACACTGAAGCTTTCTTT. Its protein is CASSPKRLAANTEAFF.